The table lists the clone carrying this T cell receptor beta chain with a few counts. Its antigen is unknown. This record belongs to a study of regulatory T cells in long-lasting Graves disease. Study-level results: Persistent disease preferred TRBV28, TRBJ1-2 and TRBJ2-5; new disease, TRBV20-1 and TRBJ2-1.

Time point specified: newly diagnosed GD, antithyroid drugs for less than 3 months. TCR sequences were obtained from RNA taken from PBMCs. CDR3 size: 15 residues. V lost 0 bases and J 4 bases, leaving 12 bases between the germline ends. CDR1 and CDR2 from the germline V gene are PRHDT and FYEKMQ (reference sequence). Arm-PCR of CDR3 regions with iRepertoire HTBI primers generated TCR beta libraries. TCRdb independently ran MiXCR on the multiplex PCR reads; one entry per CDR3 protein. Of hundreds of thousands of distinct CDR3 sequences in the sample, 16% were seen once. The same specimen was also included in a second study, on T cells in Graves' hyperthyroidism and ophthalmopathy. This second study says: Graves' hyperthyroidism qualified as stable when ophthalmopathy did not progress within 18 months.

This TCR was recovered from a woman between 25 and 40 years old with Graves disease. This material consisted of peripheral blood mononuclear cells (PBMCs), taken at new diagnosis, from a patient treated with antithyroid drugs. The chain uses TRBV13 and TRBJ2-5; no definite D call. Here the CDR3 reads CASSLGAGLGETQYF. The CDR3 coding sequence is TGTGCCAGCAGCTTAGGGGCCGGGTTAGGAGAGACCCAGTACTTC.